A selection of T cell receptor beta chains follows, all from one sample in a study of blood T cell repertoires in COVID-19. TCRdb's copy holds only in-frame clones and misses some; the assay was immunoSEQ multiplex PCR. Among 200,000 to 250,000 clones listed, 88% were seen once. The sequenced sample consisted of PBMCs or T cells enriched from blood (not recorded which). These receptors all come from a woman aged 45-65 years with acute COVID-19. CDR3s include the opening cysteine and the closing phenylalanine or tryptophan. The D gene is left open where the match is weak. Size is stated for part of the rows, as once, few or many counts, or as a class when the clone is expanded.

j_call d_call cdr3_length clone_size v_call cdr3_aa cdr3_nt
TRBJ2-3 TRBD1 15 NA TRBV4-1 CASSPGQGSTDTQYF TGCGCCAGCAGTCCCGGACAGGGCAGCACAGATACGCAGTATTTT
TRBJ1-4 NA 15 NA TRBV7-7 CASSLALGAGEKLFF TGTGCTAGCAGCTTAGCGCTGGGGGCGGGTGAAAAACTGTTTTTT
TRBJ2-3 TRBD2 15 NA TRBV5-1 CASSSRTSGTDTQYF TGCGCCAGCAGCTCTAGGACTAGTGGCACAGATACGCAGTATTTT
TRBJ2-7 NA 15 NA TRBV27 CASSGTWTPTYEQYF TGTGCCAGCAGTGGGACTTGGACACCTACCTACGAGCAGTACTTC
TRBJ2-4 TRBD1 18 NA TRBV7-2 CASSLQIAGQGRKNIQYF TGTGCCAGCAGCTTACAGATCGCGGGACAGGGCCGCAAAAACATTCAGTACTTC
TRBJ2-7 TRBD1 14 NA TRBV28 CASSLSGQVYEQYF TGTGCCAGCAGTTTATCGGGACAGGTTTACGAGCAGTACTTC
TRBJ1-4 NA 16 NA TRBV11-2 CASSFVAQATNEKLFF TGTGCCAGCAGCTTCGTGGCACAAGCAACTAATGAAAAACTGTTTTTT
TRBJ1-6 NA 14 NA TRBV7-2 CASTLGGYNSPLHF TGTGCCAGCACCCTCGGGGGTTACAATTCACCCCTCCACTTT
TRBJ2-5 NA 11 NA TRBV27 CASTVVETQYF TGTGCCAGCACGGTCGTAGAGACCCAGTACTTC
TRBJ2-7 NA 14 NA TRBV5-5 CASSLSPGNSEQYF TGTGCCAGCAGCTTGTCCCCAGGGAACTCCGAGCAGTACTTC
TRBJ1-5 TRBD1 13 NA TRBV18 CASSRDRVQPQHF TGTGCCAGCTCACGAGACAGGGTTCAGCCCCAGCATTTT
TRBJ2-7 TRBD1 15 NA TRBV27 CASSPGQGVPYEQYF TGTGCCAGCAGTCCCGGACAGGGGGTTCCCTACGAGCAGTACTTC
TRBJ1-1 TRBD1 14 NA TRBV29-1 CSVAGTGENTEAFF TGCAGCGTGGCCGGGACAGGGGAAAACACTGAAGCTTTCTTT
TRBJ2-7 TRBD1 15 NA TRBV19 CASSIVGTGYYEQYF TGTGCCAGTAGTATAGTTGGGACAGGCTACTACGAGCAGTACTTC
TRBJ2-3 NA 14 NA TRBV19 CASTSRGPSDTQYF TGTGCCAGTACGAGTAGAGGTCCCTCAGATACGCAGTATTTT
TRBJ2-7 TRBD1 14 NA TRBV7-6 CASSPGQGLWEQYF TGTGCCAGCAGCCCCGGACAGGGTTTATGGGAGCAGTACTTC
TRBJ2-5 TRBD1 15 NA TRBV27 CASTPVGTEQETQYF TGTGCCAGCACGCCAGTGGGGACAGAGCAAGAGACCCAGTACTTC
TRBJ1-5 NA 14 once TRBV18 CASSPWQGNQPQHF TGTGCCAGCTCACCATGGCAGGGCAATCAGCCCCAGCATTTT
TRBJ2-5 TRBD1 14 NA TRBV18 CASSPGTGGETQYF TGTGCCAGCTCCCCCGGGACAGGGGGAGAGACCCAGTACTTC
TRBJ2-2 NA 13 many TRBV7-3 CASRELNTGELFF TGTGCCAGCCGGGAGCTGAACACCGGGGAGCTGTTTTTT
TRBJ1-3 NA 16 NA TRBV4-3 CASSQVGTGHLDTIYF TGCGCCAGCAGCCAAGTGGGAACGGGACACCTTGACACCATATATTTT
TRBJ2-3 NA 15 NA TRBV7-3 CASSSWDWREDTQYF TGTGCCAGCAGCTCCTGGGACTGGCGTGAAGATACGCAGTATTTT
TRBJ2-3 NA 15 NA TRBV27 CASSQRELGTDTQYF TGTGCCAGCAGCCAGAGGGAGTTGGGTACAGATACGCAGTATTTT
TRBJ1-1 NA 14 NA TRBV28 CASSHPTGNTEAFF TGTGCCAGCAGTCACCCGACAGGGAACACTGAAGCTTTCTTT
TRBJ2-7 NA 14 NA TRBV6-5 CASKSPGGPYEQYF TGTGCCAGCAAATCCCCCGGCGGCCCCTACGAGCAGTACTTC
TRBJ1-6 NA 16 NA TRBV3-1/TRBV3-2 CASSLVPSLNNSPLHF TGTGCCAGCAGCCTTGTGCCGAGCCTTAATAATTCACCCCTCCACTTT
TRBJ1-5 TRBD1 15 NA TRBV5-5 CASSVRTGNNQPQHF TGTGCCAGCAGCGTAAGGACAGGCAACAATCAGCCCCAGCATTTT
TRBJ2-7 TRBD1 17 NA TRBV28 CASSGGTGRTGHYEQYF TGTGCCAGCAGTGGGGGGACAGGTAGAACGGGGCATTACGAGCAGTACTTC